This TCR beta chain was sequenced in a study of CD8+ T cells in alopecia areata (dated by TCRdb to the late 2010s). As for the study more broadly: Treated patients were enrolled in an open-label pilot trial of oral tofacitinib at 5 to 10 mg twice daily for moderate-to-severe alopecia areata. Tofacitinib was administered for 6 to 18 months, and 6 months of follow-up off drug were then conducted to assess delayed response and recurrence. The SALT score, which quantifies the percentage of affected scalp surface area, was used to measure disease severity in treated patients. In both human patients and the C3H/HeJ mouse model, the study applied high-throughput TCRbeta sequencing to look at T cell clonal expansion in alopecia areata. On the human side, TCRbeta sequencing was run on scalp tissue and on sorted CD4+ and CD8+ peripheral blood T cells from healthy controls and from alopecia areata patients with either patchy or totalis/universalis disease. Biopsies were taken from tofacitinib-treated patients at baseline and at 4 and 24 weeks of treatment, and a later scalp biopsy was taken in several of the tofacitinib-treated patients. Clonality in the scalp was compared among normal scalp (n=4), patchy alopecia areata scalp (n=8), and alopecia totalis/universalis scalp (n=8). RNA was extracted with the PAXgene miRNA kit for fixed scalp, the miRNeasy kit for PBMCs, and the RNeasy kit for mouse skin. TCRbeta CDR3 regions were amplified by immunoSEQ multiplex PCR using 35 Vbeta forward and 13 Jbeta reverse primers. What the study reported, not specific to this receptor: Tofacitinib significantly decreased scalp clonality and the number of expanded CD8+ clones among the top 100 scalp clones. Shared TCR sequences between patients were less evident than in mice, which may be partly attributable to HLA diversity in the patient population. Because the treated cohort was small and had just a single nonresponder, larger studies are needed to establish links between baseline CD8+ expansion and response. Resident alphabeta T cells in normal human skin are also sequenced, complicating scalp TCR repertoire analysis, unlike mouse skin dominated by gammadelta T cells. Higher clonality and more expanded CD8+ clones were observed in lesional scalp than in normal scalp, particularly in alopecia totalis/universalis, a finding suggestive of antigenic drive. Many expanded lesional clones persisted in scalp and blood during tofacitinib treatment, which may partly explain relapse after stopping treatment.

The treatment or condition label on this specimen signifies: oral pan-JAK inhibitor, 5-10 mg twice daily. Peripheral blood and lesional scalp punch biopsies were obtained from patients with alopecia areata. PBMCs were isolated by density centrifugation and stained for CD3, CD4 and CD8, and CD4+ and CD8+ T cells were sorted on a FACSAria. Comments on this clone: The antigen it recognizes is unknown. Base qualities are missing; no much larger clone stands one base away.

Library construction relied on the immunoSEQ multiplex PCR assay. To provide template for TCR sequencing, every sample had RNA extracted and reverse transcribed into cDNA. First-strand cDNA was synthesized using SuperScript III with a 2:1 mix of oligo-dT and random hexamers. A synthetic immune receptor repertoire was used to assess amplification bias, and residual bias was removed computationally. In the paper's pipeline: After raw reads were preprocessed to remove errors, the CDR3 was defined following IMGT conventions as running from the conserved cysteine to phenylalanine. Clonality was computed by normalizing Shannon entropy by log2 of the number of productive unique TCRs and subtracting the result from 1. Whether each scalp clone was CD4 or CD8 was inferred by checking scalp TCRbeta sequences against the CD4 and CD8 repertoires from sorted blood. TCRdb provides this immuneACCESS table in a form limited to in-frame rearrangements. Some clones are lacking; in checked studies, under half of them reflect an unresolved V gene, and why the rest are absent is not known. V, J and clone size reflect that table, while D and trimming were determined from the DNA. This sample gives about 200,000 clones in total; roughly two fifths of them show up just once. The top ten constitute under 0.55% of the sample.

Measured from the cysteine to the phenylalanine, the CDR3 is 13 residues long. This entry keeps only the CDR3 DNA: 39 bases, framed from base 1. Sequences SQVTM (CDR1) and ANQGSEA (CDR2) are obtained from the germline V gene. Trimming costs V 6 bases and J 7 bases, and their ends lie 15 bases apart. This TCR was recovered from a human donor with alopecia areata. The rearrangement combines TRBV29-1 with TRBJ2-2; no confident D gene assignment can be made. Source: CD4+ T cells sorted from blood, taken at approximately week 30, from a patient treated with tofacitinib. The DNA sequence follows: TGCAGCGTGACTTTCCAGGTTGGCGGGGAGCTGTTTTTT. This is translated as CSVTFQVGGELFF.